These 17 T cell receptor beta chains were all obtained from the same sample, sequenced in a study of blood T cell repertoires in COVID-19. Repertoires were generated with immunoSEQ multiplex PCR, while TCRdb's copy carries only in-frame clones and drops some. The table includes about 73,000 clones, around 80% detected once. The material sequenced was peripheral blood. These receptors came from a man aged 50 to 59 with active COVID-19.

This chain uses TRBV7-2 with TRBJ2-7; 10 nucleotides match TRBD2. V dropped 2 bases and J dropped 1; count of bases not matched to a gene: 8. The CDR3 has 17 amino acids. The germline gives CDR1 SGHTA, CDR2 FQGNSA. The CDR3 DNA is TGTGCCAGCAGCTTAATCGCCCGGACTAGCGGTTCCTACGAGCAGTACTTC. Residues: CASSLIARTSGSYEQYF.

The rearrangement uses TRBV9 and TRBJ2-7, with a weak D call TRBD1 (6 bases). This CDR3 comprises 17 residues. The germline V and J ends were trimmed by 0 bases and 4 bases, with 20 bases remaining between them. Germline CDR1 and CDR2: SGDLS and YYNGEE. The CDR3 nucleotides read TGTGCCAGCAGCGTAGGTATCTCGGACAGCCTTGGGTACGAGCAGTACTTC. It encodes CASSVGISDSLGYEQYF.

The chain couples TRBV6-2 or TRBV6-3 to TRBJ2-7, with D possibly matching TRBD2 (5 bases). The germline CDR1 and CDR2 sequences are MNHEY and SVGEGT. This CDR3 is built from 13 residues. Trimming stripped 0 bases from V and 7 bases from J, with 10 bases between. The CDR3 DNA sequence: TGTGCCAGCAGTTACTCGGATACGGGGGAGCAGTACTTC. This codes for CASSYSDTGEQYF.

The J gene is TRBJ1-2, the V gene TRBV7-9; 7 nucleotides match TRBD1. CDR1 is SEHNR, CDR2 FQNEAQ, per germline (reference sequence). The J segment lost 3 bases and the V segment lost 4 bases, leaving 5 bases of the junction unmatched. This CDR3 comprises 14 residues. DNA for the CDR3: TGTGCCAGCAGCTCGGGGACAGCGGACTATGGCTACACCTTC. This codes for CASSSGTADYGYTF.

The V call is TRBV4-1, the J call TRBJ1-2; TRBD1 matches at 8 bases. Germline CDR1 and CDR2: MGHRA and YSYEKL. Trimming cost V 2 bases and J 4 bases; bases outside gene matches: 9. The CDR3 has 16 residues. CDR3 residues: CASSQSGTGKIYGYTF. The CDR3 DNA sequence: TGCGCCAGCAGCCAATCCGGGACAGGAAAAATCTATGGCTACACCTTC.

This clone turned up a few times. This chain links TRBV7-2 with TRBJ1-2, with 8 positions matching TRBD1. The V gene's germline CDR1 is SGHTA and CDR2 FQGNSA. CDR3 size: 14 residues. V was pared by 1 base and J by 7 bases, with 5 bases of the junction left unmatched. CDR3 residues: CASSLGQGIGGYTF. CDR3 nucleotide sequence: TGTGCCAGCAGCTTAGGACAGGGGATTGGTGGCTACACCTTC.

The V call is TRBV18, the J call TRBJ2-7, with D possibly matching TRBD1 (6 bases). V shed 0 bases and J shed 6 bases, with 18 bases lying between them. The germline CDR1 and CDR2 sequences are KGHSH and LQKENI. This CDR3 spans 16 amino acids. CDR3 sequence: CASSPPRAGVVAEQYF. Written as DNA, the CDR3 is TGTGCCAGCTCACCACCTAGGGCAGGGGTTGTAGCCGAGCAGTACTTC.

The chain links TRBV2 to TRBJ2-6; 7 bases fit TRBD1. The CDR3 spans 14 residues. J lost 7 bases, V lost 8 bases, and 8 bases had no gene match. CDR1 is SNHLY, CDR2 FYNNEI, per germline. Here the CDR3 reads CASGWDSAANVLTF. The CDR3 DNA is TGTGCCAGCGGCTGGGACAGTGCAGCCAACGTCCTGACTTTC.

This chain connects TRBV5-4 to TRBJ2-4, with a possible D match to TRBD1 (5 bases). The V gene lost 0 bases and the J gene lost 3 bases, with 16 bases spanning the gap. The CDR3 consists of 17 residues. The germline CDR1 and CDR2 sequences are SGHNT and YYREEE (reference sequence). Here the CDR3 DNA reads TGTGCCAGCAGCTTGGTTGGGCAGGGCAGTGACAAAAACATTCAGTACTTC. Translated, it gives CASSLVGQGSDKNIQYF. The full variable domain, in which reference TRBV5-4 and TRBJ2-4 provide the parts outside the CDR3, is ETGVTQSPTHLIKTRGQQVTLRCSSQSGHNTVSWYQQALGQGPQFIFQYYREEENGRGNFPPRFSGLQFPNYSSELNVNALELDDSALYLCASSLVGQGSDKNIQYFGAGTRLSVL.

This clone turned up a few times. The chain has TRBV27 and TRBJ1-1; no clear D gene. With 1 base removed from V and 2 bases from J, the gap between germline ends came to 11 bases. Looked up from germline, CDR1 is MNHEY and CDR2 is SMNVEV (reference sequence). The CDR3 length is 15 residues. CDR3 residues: CASSLLGGINTEAFF. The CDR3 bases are TGTGCCAGCAGTTTATTGGGCGGGATCAACACTGAAGCTTTCTTT.

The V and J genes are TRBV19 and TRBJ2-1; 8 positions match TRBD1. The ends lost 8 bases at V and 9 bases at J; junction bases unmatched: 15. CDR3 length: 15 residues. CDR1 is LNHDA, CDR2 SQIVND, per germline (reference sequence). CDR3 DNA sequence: TGTGCCAGTGGTCTGGACAGGGCTTATGGCGGTGAGCAGTTCTTC. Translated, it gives CASGLDRAYGGEQFF.

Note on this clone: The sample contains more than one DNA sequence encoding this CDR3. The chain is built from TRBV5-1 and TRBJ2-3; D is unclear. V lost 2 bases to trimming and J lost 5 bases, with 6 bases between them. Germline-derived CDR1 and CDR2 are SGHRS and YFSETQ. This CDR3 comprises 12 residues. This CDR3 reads CASSLALDTQYF. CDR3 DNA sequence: TGCGCCAGCAGCTTAGCCCTAGATACGCAGTATTTT.

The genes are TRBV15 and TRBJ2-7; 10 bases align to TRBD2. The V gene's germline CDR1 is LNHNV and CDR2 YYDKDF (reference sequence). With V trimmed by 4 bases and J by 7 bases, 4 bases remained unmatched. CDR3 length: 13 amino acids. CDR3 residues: CATSKASGREQYF. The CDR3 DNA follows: TGTGCCACCAGCAAGGCTAGCGGGAGAGAGCAGTACTTC.

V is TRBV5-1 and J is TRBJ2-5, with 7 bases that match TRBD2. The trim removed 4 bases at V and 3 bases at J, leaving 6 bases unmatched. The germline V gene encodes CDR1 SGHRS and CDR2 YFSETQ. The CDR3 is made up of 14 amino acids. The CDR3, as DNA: TGCGCCAGCAGCGAGCTAGCGGAGAAAGAGACCCAGTACTTC. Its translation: CASSELAEKETQYF.

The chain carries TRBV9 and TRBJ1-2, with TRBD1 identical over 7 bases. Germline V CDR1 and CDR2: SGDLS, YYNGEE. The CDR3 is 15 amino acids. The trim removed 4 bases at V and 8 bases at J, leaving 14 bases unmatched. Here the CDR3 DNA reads TGTGCCAGCAGCCTCGAAGTAGACAGGGAAAACGGCTACACCTTC. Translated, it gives CASSLEVDRENGYTF. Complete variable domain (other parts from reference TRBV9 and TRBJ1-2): DSGVTQTPKHLITATGQRVTLRCSPRSGDLSVYWYQQSLDQGLQFLIQYYNGEERAKGNILERFSAQQFPDLHSELNLSSLELGDSALYFCASSLEVDRENGYTFGSGTRLTVV.

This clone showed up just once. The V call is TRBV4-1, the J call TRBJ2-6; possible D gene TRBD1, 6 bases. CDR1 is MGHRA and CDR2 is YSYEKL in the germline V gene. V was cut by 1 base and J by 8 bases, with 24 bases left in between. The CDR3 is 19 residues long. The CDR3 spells CASSQGIRAGAFFSNVLTF. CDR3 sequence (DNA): TGCGCCAGCAGCCAAGGGATAAGGGCAGGGGCCTTTTTCTCCAACGTCCTGACTTTC.

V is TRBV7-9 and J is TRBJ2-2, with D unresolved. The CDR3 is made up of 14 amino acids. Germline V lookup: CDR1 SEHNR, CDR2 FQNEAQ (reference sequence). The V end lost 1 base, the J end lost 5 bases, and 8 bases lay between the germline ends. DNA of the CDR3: TGTGCCAGCAGCTTAGTCAGGCGTACCGGGGAGCTGTTTTTT. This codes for CASSLVRRTGELFF.